Given below is one TCR beta chain in context. The source of the sample is a study of immune evolution from preneoplasia to lung adenocarcinoma. TCRdb keeps only in-frame clones here, not all; method: immunoSEQ multiplex PCR. This sample has around 21,000 clones, with roughly 76% found just once. The CDR3 length is 13 residues. Trimming took off 4 bases at V and 6 bases at J, with 13 bases between the two ends. Germline CDR1 is SGHNT and CDR2 is YENEEA. The TCR comes from a person between 55 and 69 years old with lung adenocarcinoma. Sequenced material: FFPE invasive lung adenocarcinoma tissue. The V and J genes are TRBV11-3 and TRBJ2-7, with unresolved D. DNA for the CDR3: TGTGCCAGCAGCTCCCAAGTCGGCTCCGAGCAGTACTTC. It is translated as CASSSQVGSEQYF. Supplemented by reference TRBV11-3 and TRBJ2-7, the full variable domain reads EAGVVQSPRYKIIEKKQPVAFWCNPISGHNTLYWYLQNLGQGPELLIRYENEEAVDDSQLPKDRFSAERLKGVDSTLKIQPAELGDSAVYLCASSSQVGSEQYFGPGTRLTVT.